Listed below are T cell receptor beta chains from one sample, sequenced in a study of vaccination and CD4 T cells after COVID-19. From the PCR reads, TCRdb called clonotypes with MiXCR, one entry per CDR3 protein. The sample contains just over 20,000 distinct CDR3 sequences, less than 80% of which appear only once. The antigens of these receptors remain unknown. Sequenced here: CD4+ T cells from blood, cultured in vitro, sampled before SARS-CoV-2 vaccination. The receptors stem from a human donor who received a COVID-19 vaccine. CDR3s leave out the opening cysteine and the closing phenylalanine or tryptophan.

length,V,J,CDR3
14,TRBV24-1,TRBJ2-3,ATSDRGATNTDTQY
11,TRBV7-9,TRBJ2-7,ASSSGSREKQY
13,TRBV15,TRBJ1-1,ATSLGAWRNTEAF
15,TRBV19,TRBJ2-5,ASSTRWTGGLQETQY
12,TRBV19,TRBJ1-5,ASTFDGGNQPQH
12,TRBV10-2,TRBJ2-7,ASSELLTSGEQY
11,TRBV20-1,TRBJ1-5,SARRNPNQPQH
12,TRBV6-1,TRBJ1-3,ATRPGGGENTIY
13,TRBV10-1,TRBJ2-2,ASSASTGNRGELF
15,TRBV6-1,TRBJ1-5,ATLSPGGGWSNQPQH
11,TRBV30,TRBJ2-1,AWSVRPGNEQF
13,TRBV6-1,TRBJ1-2,ASSGSGTGTGGYT
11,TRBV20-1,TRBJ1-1,SARQGHDTEAF
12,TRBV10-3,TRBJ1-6,AISAGTGGSPLH
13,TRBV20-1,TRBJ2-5,SAPKAGGLGETQY
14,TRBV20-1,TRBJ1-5,SARDRQGLSNQPQH
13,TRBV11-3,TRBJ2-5,ASSLGGTVQETQY
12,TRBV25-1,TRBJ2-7,ASSDRTGAYEQY
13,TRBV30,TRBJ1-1,AWTAGVDFATEAF
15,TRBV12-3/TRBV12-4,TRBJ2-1,ASSQGRGGGYYNEQF
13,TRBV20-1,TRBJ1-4,SARPRKAPGEKLF
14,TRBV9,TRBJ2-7,ASSGSGLSGIDEQY
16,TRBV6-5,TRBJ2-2,ASSHPMSEGTATGELF
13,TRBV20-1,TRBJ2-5,SASESTGGVETQY
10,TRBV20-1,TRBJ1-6,SARDIGSPLH
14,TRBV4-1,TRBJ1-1,ASSQVGIHKSTEAF
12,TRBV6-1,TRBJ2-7,AGRPTGGFGEQY
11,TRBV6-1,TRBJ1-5,ASSSGGRQPQH
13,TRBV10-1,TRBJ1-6,ASSEFRGDNSPLH
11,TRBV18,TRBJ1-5,ASSPGGSQPQH
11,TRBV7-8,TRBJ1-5,ASSLVVNQPQH
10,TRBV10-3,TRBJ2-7,ATSPDDYEQY
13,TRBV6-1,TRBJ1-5,ASSRTQNSNQPQH
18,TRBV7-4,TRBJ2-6,ASSVEITGHLYSGANVLT
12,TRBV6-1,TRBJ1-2,ASSGRPSLSGYT
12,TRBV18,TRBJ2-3,ASSPPVRADTQY
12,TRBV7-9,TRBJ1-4,ASSSRRTNEKLF
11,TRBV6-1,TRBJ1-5,ASSLNRGEPQH
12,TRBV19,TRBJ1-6,ASTGTGYNSPLH
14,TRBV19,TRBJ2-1,ASSRMDRVSYNEQF
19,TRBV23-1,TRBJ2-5,ATQEGTGSGVRDRGQETQY
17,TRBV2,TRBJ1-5,ASSDVQGRKFGTNQPQH
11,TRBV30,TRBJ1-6,AWTSSYNSPLH
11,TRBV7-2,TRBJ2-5,ASSPRFSETQY